This T cell receptor (beta chain) is drawn from a study of blood T cell repertoires in COVID-19. Study background: Sites in the United States, Italy and Spain provided acute and convalescent COVID-19 samples.

Profiled with immunoSEQ multiplex PCR; TCRdb holds only in-frame clones, not every one. The sample records about 280,000 clones, roughly 87% being singletons. The length of the CDR3 is 13 residues. V was pared by 5 bases and J by 9 bases, with 16 bases between. Germline V lookup: CDR1 SGHTA, CDR2 FQGNSA. The TCR comes from a human donor in a cohort sampled during active COVID-19. This rearrangement joins TRBV7-2 to TRBJ1-1; weak D call: TRBD1 (6 bases). Sequencing was performed on peripheral blood. The CDR3 loop is CASSQTPQGKAFF. The DNA of the CDR3 is TGTGCCAGCAGCCAGACCCCACAGGGCAAAGCTTTCTTT.